The entry below gives a single TCR beta chain sequence along with its context. The CDR3 has 14 amino acids. In germline, CDR1 is KGHSH, CDR2 LQKENI. The V end was cut by 0 bases, the J end by 5 bases, with 8 bases between. The data originate from a study of cytomegalovirus exposure and HLA in healthy donors. This PCR relied on a set of 60 Vbeta primers and 13 Jbeta primers. Data came from immunoSEQ multiplex PCR; TCRdb stores just in-frame clones and leaves some out. The repertoire consists of 99,000 or so clones, with over 70% occurring once and the leading ten covering roughly 5.7%. Source material: PBMCs. The V gene is TRBV18, the J gene TRBJ2-1; D uncertain. The receptor comes from a male donor in good health and CMV-seronegative. The CDR3 nucleotides are TGTGCCAGCTCACCACCCGCAGGTAACAATGAGCAGTTCTTC. Protein sequence: CASSPPAGNNEQFF.